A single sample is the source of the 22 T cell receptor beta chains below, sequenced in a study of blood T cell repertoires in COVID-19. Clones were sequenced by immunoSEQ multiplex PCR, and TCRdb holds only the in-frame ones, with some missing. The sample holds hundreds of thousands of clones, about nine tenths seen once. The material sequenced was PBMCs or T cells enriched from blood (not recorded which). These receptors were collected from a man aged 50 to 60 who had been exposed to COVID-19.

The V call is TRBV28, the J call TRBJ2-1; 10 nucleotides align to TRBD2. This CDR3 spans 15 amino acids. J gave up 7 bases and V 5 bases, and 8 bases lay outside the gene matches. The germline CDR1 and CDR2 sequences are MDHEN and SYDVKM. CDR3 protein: CASSVALAGENEQFF. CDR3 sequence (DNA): TGTGCCAGCAGTGTAGCGCTAGCGGGAGAAAATGAGCAGTTCTTC.

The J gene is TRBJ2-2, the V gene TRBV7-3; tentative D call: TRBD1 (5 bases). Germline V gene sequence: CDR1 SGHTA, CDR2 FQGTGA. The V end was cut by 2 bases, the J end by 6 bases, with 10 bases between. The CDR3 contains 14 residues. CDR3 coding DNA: TGTGCCAGCAGCTTAGTGGCAGGGTCCGGGGAGCTGTTTTTT. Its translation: CASSLVAGSGELFF.

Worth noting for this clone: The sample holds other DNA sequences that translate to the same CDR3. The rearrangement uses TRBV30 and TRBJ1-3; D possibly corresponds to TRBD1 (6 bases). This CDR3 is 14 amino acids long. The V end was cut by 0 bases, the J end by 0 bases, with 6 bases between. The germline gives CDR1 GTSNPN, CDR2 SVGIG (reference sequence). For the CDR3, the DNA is TGTGCCTGGAGTGTAGGGGGCTCTGGAAACACCATATATTTT. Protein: CAWSVGGSGNTIYF.

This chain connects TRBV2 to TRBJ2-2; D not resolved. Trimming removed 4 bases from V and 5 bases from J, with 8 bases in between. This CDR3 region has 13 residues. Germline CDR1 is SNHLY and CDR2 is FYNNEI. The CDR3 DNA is TGTGCCAGCAGTGGACATTTGACCGGGGAGCTGTTTTTT. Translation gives CASSGHLTGELFF.

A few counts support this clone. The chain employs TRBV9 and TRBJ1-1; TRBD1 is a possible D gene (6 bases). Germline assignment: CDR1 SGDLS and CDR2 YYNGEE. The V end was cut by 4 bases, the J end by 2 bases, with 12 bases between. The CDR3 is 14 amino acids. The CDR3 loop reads CASSQGQFNTEAFF. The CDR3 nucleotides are TGTGCCAGCAGCCAAGGACAGTTCAACACTGAAGCTTTCTTT.

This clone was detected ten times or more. CDR3 loop: CASSRRQGLDGYTF. Written as DNA, the CDR3 is TGTGCCAGCAGCCGGCGACAGGGATTGGATGGCTACACCTTC. J is TRBJ1-2 and V is TRBV7-9; 7 positions match TRBD1. Germline CDR1 SEHNR, CDR2 FQNEAQ (reference sequence). CDR3 length: 14 residues. The J segment lost 6 bases and the V segment lost 5 bases, leaving 9 bases of the junction unmatched.

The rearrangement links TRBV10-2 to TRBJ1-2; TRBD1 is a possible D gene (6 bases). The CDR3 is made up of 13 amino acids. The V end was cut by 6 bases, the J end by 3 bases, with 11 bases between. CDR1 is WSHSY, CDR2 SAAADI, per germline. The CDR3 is CASSRQVDYGYTF. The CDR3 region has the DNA TGCGCCAGCAGCCGACAGGTCGACTATGGCTACACCTTC.

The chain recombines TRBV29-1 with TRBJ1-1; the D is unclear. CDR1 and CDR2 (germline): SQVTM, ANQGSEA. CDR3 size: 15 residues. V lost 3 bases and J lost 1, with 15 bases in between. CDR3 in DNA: TGCAGCGTTGATAGAGTACTCTCTCCGAACACTGAAGCTTTCTTT. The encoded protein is CSVDRVLSPNTEAFF.

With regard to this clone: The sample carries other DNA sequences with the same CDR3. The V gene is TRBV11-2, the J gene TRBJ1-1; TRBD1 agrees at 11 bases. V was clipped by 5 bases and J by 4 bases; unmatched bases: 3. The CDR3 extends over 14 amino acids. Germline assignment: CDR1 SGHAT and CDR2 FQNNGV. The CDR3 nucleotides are TGTGCCAGCAGCCCGGACAGGGGGCCCACTGAAGCTTTCTTT. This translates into CASSPDRGPTEAFF. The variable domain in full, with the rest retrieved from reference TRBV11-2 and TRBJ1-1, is EAGVAQSPRYKIIEKRQSVAFWCNPISGHATLYWYQQILGQGPKLLIQFQNNGVVDDSQLPKDRFSAERLKGVDSTLKIQPAKLEDSAVYLCASSPDRGPTEAFFGQGTRLTVV.

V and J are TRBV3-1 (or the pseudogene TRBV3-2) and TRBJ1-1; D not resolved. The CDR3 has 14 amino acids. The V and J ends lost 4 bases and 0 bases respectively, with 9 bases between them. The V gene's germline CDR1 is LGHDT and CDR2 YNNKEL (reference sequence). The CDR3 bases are TGTGCCAGCAGCCCAACGGGGATGAACACTGAAGCTTTCTTT. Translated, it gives CASSPTGMNTEAFF.

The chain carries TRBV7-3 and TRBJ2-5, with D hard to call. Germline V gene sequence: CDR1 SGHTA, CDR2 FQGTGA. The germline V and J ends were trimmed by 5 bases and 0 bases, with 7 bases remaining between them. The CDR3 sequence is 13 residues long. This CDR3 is CASSREYQETQYF. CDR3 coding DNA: TGTGCCAGCAGCCGAGAGTACCAAGAGACCCAGTACTTC.

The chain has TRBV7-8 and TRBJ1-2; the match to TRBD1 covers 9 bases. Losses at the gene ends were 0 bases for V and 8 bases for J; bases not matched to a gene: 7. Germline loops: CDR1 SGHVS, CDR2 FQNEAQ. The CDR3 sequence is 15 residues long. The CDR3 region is CASSLAGQGVMGYTF. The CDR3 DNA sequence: TGTGCCAGCAGCTTAGCGGGACAGGGCGTGATGGGCTACACCTTC.

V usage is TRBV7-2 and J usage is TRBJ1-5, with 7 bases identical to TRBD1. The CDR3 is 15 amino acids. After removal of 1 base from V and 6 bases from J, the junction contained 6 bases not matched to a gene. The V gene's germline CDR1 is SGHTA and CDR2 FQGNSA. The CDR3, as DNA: TGTGCCAGCAGCTTAGGACAGGGCGTAAGTCAGCCCCAGCATTTT. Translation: CASSLGQGVSQPQHF.

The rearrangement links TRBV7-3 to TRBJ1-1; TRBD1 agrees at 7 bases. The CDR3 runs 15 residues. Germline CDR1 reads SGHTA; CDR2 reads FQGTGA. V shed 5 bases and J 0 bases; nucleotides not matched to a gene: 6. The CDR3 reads CASSQTGPMNTEAFF. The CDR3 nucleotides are TGTGCCAGCAGCCAGACAGGGCCCATGAACACTGAAGCTTTCTTT. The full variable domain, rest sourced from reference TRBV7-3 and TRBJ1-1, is GAGVSQTPSNKVTEKGKYVELRCDPISGHTALYWYRQSLGQGPEFLIYFQGTGAADDSGLPNDRFFAVRPEGSVSTLKIQRTERGDSAVYLCASSQTGPMNTEAFFGQGTRLTVV.

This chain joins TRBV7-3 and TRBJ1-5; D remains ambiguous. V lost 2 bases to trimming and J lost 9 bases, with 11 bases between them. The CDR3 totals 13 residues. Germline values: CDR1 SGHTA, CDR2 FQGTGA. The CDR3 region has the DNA TGTGCCAGCAGCTTATTTTCTGGGAGGCCCCAGCATTTT. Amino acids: CASSLFSGRPQHF.

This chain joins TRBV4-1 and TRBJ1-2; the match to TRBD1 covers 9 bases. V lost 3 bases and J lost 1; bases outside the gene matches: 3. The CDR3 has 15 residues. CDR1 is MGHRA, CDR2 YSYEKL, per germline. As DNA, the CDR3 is TGCGCCAGCAGCCAGGGGACAGGGCGTAACTATGGCTACACCTTC. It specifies CASSQGTGRNYGYTF.

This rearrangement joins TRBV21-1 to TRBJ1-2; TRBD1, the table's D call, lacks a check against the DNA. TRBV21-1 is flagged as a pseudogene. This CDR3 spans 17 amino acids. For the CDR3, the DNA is TGTGCCAGCAGCACCGGGACAGGGGGCTGGAATATCTATGGCTACACCTTC. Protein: CASSTGTGGWNIYGYTF.

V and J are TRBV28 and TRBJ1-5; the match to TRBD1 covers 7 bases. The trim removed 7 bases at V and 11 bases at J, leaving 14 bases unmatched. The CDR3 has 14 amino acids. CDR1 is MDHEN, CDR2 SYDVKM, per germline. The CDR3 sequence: CASTLGGGSKSQHF. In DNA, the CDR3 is TGTGCCAGCACCTTAGGGGGCGGGTCCAAGTCCCAGCATTTT.

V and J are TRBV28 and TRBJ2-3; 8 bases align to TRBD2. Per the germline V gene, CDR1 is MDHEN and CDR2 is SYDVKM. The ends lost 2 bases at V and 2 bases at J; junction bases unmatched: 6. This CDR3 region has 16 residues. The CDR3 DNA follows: TGTGCCAGCAGTTTACGGCGGGAGGACCTCACAGATACGCAGTATTTT. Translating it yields CASSLRREDLTDTQYF. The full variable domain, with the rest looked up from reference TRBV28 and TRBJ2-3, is DVKVTQSSRYLVKRTGEKVFLECVQDMDHENMFWYRQDPGLGLRLIYFSYDVKMKEKGDIPEGYSVSREKKERFSLILESASTNQTSMYLCASSLRREDLTDTQYFGPGTRLTVL.

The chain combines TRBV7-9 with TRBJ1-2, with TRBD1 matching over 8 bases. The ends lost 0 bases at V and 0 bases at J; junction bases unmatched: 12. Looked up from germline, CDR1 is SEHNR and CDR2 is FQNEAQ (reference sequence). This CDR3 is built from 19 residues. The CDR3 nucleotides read TGTGCCAGCAGCTTAGCGGGAGGGCGACAGGGGACTCCTAACTATGGCTACACCTTC. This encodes CASSLAGGRQGTPNYGYTF.

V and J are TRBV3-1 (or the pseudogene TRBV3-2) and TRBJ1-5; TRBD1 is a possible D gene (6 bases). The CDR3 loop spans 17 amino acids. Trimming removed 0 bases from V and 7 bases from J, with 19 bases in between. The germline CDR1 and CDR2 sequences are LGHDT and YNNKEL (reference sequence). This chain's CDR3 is CASSQEAPGGGSQPQHF. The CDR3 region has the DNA TGTGCCAGCAGCCAAGAAGCCCCGGGTGGGGGCAGCCAGCCCCAGCATTTT.

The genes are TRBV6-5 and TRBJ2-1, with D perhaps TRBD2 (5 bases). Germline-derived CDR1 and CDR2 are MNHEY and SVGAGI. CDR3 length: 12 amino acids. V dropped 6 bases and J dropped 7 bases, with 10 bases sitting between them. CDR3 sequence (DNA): TGTGCCAGCAGCGCGACGGGGAATGAGCAGTTCTTC. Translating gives CASSATGNEQFF.